The 16 T cell receptor beta chains given below trace back to one sample, sequenced in a study of T cell clonality in common variable immunodeficiency. Study results and limitations: Common variable immunodeficiency TCR beta sequences reportedly had fewer deletions and N-nucleotide insertions.

Profiled with immunoSEQ multiplex PCR; TCRdb holds only in-frame clones, not every one. The table lists about 28,000 clones, with no singletons. Their antigens are not known. Sequencing was done on a sample of peripheral blood mononuclear cells. The source is a human donor with common variable immunodeficiency.

This clone came up a few times. Read coverage stops 3 residues before the CDR3 terminus; the germline J gene supplies the remainder. The gene calls are TRBV18 and TRBJ1-6; 9 bases match TRBD1. V shed 3 bases, J shed 7 bases, and the junction held 7 bases outside the gene matches. Germline CDR1 reads KGHSH; CDR2 reads LQKENI. The CDR3 is 16 residues long. The CDR3 reads CASSPPGTGNNSPLHF. The DNA read from the CDR3 is TGTGCCAGCTCACCCCCCGGGACAGGGAACAATTCACCC.

Details on this clone: The missing CDR3 end, 3 residues past where the read stops, is filled in from the germline J gene. The rearrangement links TRBV6-2 or TRBV6-3 to TRBJ2-1, with TRBD2 identical over 10 bases. Per germline, CDR1 MNHEY and CDR2 SVGEGT. V was clipped by 2 bases and J by 8 bases; unmatched bases: 12. This CDR3 comprises 17 residues. CDR3 sequence: CASSYPLGSGGNDEQFF. CDR3 bases read: TGTGCCAGCAGTTACCCCCTGGGTAGCGGGGGGAACGATGAG.

As to this clone: The read halts 3 residues ahead of the CDR3 end, with the missing end drawn from the germline J gene. The chain uses TRBV5-5 and TRBJ1-1; TRBD1 is a possible D gene (6 bases). CDR1 and CDR2 (germline): SGHKS, YYEKEE (reference sequence). The CDR3 length is 15 residues. V was trimmed by 4 bases and J by 3 bases, leaving 16 bases between them. This CDR3 reads CASSPWTAGDTEAFF. CDR3 DNA, as far as it was read: TGTGCCAGCAGCCCCTGGACAGCCGGGGACACTGAA. Combining the CDR3 with reference TRBV5-5 and TRBJ1-1 gives the whole variable domain DAGVTQSPTHLIKTRGQQVTLRCSPISGHKSVSWYQQVLGQGPQFIFQYYEKEERGRGNFPDRFSARQFPNYSSELNVNALLLGDSALYLCASSPWTAGDTEAFFGQGTRLTVV.

This clone was counted between two and nine times. The read terminates 3 residues ahead of where the CDR3 ends, so the germline J gene completes it. The gene calls are TRBV19 and TRBJ2-2, with 8 nucleotides matching TRBD1. Germline CDR1 and CDR2: LNHDA and SQIVND (reference sequence). Losses at the gene ends were 6 bases for V and 1 base for J; bases not matched to a gene: 7. The CDR3 loop spans 16 amino acids. The chain's CDR3 is CASSHPGTGNTGELFF. Partial CDR3 DNA: TGTGCCAGTAGCCACCCCGGGACAGGGAACACCGGGGAG. The whole variable domain, filled in from reference TRBV19 and TRBJ2-2, reads DGGITQSPKYLFRKEGQNVTLSCEQNLNHDAMYWYRQDPGQGLRLIYYSQIVNDFQKGDIAEGYSVSREKKESFPLTVTSAQKNPTAFYLCASSHPGTGNTGELFFGEGSRLTVL.

A note on this clone: Read sequence stops 3 residues before the CDR3 end, and the germline J gene provides the missing end. V gene TRBV18 combines with J gene TRBJ2-3; 12 bases align to TRBD2. The CDR3 is made up of 17 amino acids. J was trimmed by 5 bases and V by 3 bases; bases with no gene match: 9. In germline, CDR1 is KGHSH, CDR2 LQKENI. CDR3 amino acids: CASSPRTSGAGGDTQYF. The CDR3 bases that were read are TGTGCCAGCTCACCCCGGACTAGCGGGGCGGGAGGAGATACG.

This clone was recorded a few times. The read ends 3 residues before the CDR3 terminus; that terminus is restored from the germline J gene. The chain uses TRBV7-9 and TRBJ2-7, with 10 nucleotides matching TRBD2. The CDR3 covers 15 residues. Germline V gives CDR1 SEHNR, CDR2 FQNEAQ (reference sequence). V lost 5 bases to trimming and J lost 2 bases; unmatched junction nucleotides: 6. CDR3 region: CASSISGGSTYEQYF. The part of the CDR3 DNA that was read is TGTGCCAGCAGCATTAGCGGGGGGTCAACCTACGAG.

This clone was detected only a few times. The DNA ends 3 residues before the CDR3 does, and the rest of the CDR3 is filled in from the germline J gene. This chain joins TRBV6-2 or TRBV6-3 and TRBJ1-1; D unresolved. Trimming removed 2 bases at V and 3 bases at J, with 7 bases between. In germline, CDR1 is MNHEY, CDR2 SVGEGT. The CDR3 totals 13 residues. The CDR3 sequence: CASSYGADTEAFF. The CDR3 bases that were read are TGTGCCAGCAGTTACGGAGCGGACACTGAA.

This clone was counted only a few times. Coverage ceases 3 residues before the CDR3 finishes, and the germline J gene fills in the end. The J gene is TRBJ2-1, the V gene TRBV20-1, with D unresolved. V was clipped by 3 bases and J by 8 bases, with 11 bases between them. Germline lookup yields CDR1 DFQATT and CDR2 SNEGSKA (reference sequence). CDR3 length: 12 residues. The CDR3: CSASKAGDEQFF. The covered CDR3 bases are TGCAGTGCTAGTAAAGCTGGTGATGAG.

There are a few counts of this clone. The CDR3 is cut off 3 residues early in the read; its end comes from the germline J gene. The rearrangement uses TRBV5-1 and TRBJ1-1, with 7 bases fitting TRBD1. Germline-derived CDR1 and CDR2 are SGHRS and YFSETQ. V gave up 5 bases and J gave up 3 bases; unmatched junction bases: 7. This CDR3 spans 14 amino acids. The part of the CDR3 DNA that was read is TGCGCCAGCAGACCAGGACAGGCTTACACTGAA. It is translated as CASRPGQAYTE. The whole CDR3 protein is CASRPGQAYTEAFF.

This clone was recorded a few times. The CDR3 goes on 3 residues after the read ends, and that part is filled in from the germline J gene. The chain uses TRBV7-2 and TRBJ2-5; no clear D. CDR3 size: 11 residues. Deletions cut 3 bases from V and 4 bases from J, with 3 bases between. Germline CDR1 SGHTA, CDR2 FQGNSA. CDR3 DNA (partial): TGTGCCAGCAGCTTCGGAGAGACC. Its translation is CASSFGET. The CDR3 reads in full as CASSFGETQYF.

This clone occurred a few times. Read sequence stops 3 residues before the CDR3 end, and the germline J gene provides the missing end. This chain links TRBV19 with TRBJ1-5; a possible D gene is TRBD1 (5 bases). The CDR3 totals 15 residues. The V gene lost 3 bases and the J gene lost 1 base, with 10 bases spanning the gap. Looked up from germline, CDR1 is LNHDA and CDR2 is SQIVND (reference sequence). The CDR3 sequence: CASSIPGGSNQPQHF. The sequenced part of the CDR3 DNA is TGTGCCAGTAGTATCCCCGGGGGGAGCAATCAGCCC.

This clone was counted many times. The read gets to within 3 residues of the CDR3 end, and the germline J gene fills in the rest. The chain couples TRBV5-6 to TRBJ2-7; 7 bases map to TRBD2. V lost 2 bases, J lost 5 bases, and 7 bases stayed unmatched. Germline CDR1 is SGHDT and CDR2 is YYEEEE. The CDR3 runs to 14 residues. CDR3 in amino acids: CASSFPQGGNEQYF. The DNA read from the CDR3 is TGTGCCAGCAGCTTCCCCCAGGGAGGGAACGAG.

This clone is medium-sized (0.01 to 0.1%) within its sample. At one of its ends the junction is not consistent with the germline gene, which may arise from a read error. CDR3 sequence reads: CASSPWGGPRRIQYF. The DNA read from the CDR3 is TGCGCCAGCAGCCCCTGGGGGGGGCCCAGACGCATT. The chain links TRBV4-2 to TRBJ2-4, with a possible D match to TRBD2 (7 bases). The read terminates 3 residues ahead of where the CDR3 ends, so the germline J gene completes it. CDR1 and CDR2 (germline): LGHNA, YNFKEQ. This CDR3 spans 15 amino acids.

On this clone itself: The read terminates 3 residues ahead of where the CDR3 ends, so the germline J gene completes it. V usage is TRBV7-6 and J usage is TRBJ2-3; 8 nucleotides align to TRBD2. CDR1 is SGHVS, CDR2 FNYEAQ, per germline. After removal of 1 base from V and 3 bases from J, the junction contained 9 bases not matched to a gene. The CDR3 runs to 17 residues. CDR3 sequence: CASSLGHRAGVTDTQYF. The sequenced CDR3 bases are TGTGCCAGCAGCTTAGGGCATAGAGCGGGGGTTACAGATACG.

In regard to this clone: The observed sequence ends 3 residues before the CDR3 terminus, with the missing tail filled in from the germline J gene. The chain uses TRBV6-1 and TRBJ1-5; D is uncertain. Germline V gene sequence: CDR1 MNHNS, CDR2 SASEGT. The CDR3 loop spans 11 amino acids. Trimming took 4 bases from V and 6 from J, leaving 4 bases between them. Incomplete CDR3 DNA: TGTGCCAGCAGTGCAGGTCAGCCC. It translates to CASSAGQP. The whole CDR3 protein is CASSAGQPQHF.

Remarks on this clone: The read ends 3 residues early relative to the CDR3; the germline J gene fills the gap. This sequence joins TRBV7-8 and TRBJ1-6; TRBD1 agrees at 8 bases. V gave up 5 bases and J gave up 10 bases; unmatched junction bases: 19. The germline V gene encodes CDR1 SGHVS and CDR2 FQNEAQ. This CDR3 has 18 residues. The covered CDR3 bases are TGTGCCAGCAGCGCGCGCGGGGACAGGAGGGGGAGAGGGTCACCC. It specifies CASSARGDRRGRGSP. The full CDR3 is CASSARGDRRGRGSPLHF.